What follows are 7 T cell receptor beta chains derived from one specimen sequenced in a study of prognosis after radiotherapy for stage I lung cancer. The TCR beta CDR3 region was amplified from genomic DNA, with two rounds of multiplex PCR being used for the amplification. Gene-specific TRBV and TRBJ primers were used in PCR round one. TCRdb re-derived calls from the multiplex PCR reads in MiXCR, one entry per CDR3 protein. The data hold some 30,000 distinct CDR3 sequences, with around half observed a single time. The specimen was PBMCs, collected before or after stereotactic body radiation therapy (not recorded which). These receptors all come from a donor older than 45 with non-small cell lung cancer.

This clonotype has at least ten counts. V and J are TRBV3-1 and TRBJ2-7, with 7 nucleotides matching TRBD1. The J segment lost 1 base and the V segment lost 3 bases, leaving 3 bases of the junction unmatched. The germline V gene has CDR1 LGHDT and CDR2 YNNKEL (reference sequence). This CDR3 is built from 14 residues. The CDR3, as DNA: TGTGCCAGCAGCCACCGGGACAGTTCCTACGAGCAGTACTTC. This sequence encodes CASSHRDSSYEQYF.

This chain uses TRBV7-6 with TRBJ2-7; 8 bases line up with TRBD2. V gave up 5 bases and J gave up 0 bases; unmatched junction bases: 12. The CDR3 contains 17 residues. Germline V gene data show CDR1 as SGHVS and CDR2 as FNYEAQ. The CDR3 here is CASSATLTSGSSYEQYF. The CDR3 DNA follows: TGTGCCAGCAGCGCCACCCTTACTAGCGGCTCCTCCTACGAGCAGTACTTC.

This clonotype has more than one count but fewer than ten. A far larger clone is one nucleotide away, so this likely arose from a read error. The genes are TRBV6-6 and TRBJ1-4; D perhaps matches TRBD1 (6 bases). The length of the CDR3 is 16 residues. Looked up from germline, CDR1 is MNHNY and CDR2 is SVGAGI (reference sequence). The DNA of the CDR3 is TGTGCCATCAGTTACTCCGGGACATCGCCTAATGAAAAACTGTTTTTT. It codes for CAISYSGTSPNEKLFF.

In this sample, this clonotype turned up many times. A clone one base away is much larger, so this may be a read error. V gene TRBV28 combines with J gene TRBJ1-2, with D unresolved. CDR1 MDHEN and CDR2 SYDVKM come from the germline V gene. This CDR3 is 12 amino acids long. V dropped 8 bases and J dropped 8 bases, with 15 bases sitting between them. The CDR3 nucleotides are TGTGCCAGCGGTTCTCTGATTACGGGCTACACCTTC. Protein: CASGSLITGYTF.

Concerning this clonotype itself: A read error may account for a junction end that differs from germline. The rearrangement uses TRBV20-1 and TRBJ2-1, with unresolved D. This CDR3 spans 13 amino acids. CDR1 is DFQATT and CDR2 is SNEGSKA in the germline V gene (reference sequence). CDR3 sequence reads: CSAILLIDNDQFF. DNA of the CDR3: TGCAGTGCTATCCTCCTGATAGACAATGATCAGTTCTTC.

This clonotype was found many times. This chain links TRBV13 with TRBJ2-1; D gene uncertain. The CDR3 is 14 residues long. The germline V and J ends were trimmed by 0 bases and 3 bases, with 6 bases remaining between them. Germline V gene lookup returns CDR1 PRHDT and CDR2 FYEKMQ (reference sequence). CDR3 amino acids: CASSLGTSYNEQFF. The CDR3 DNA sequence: TGTGCCAGCAGCTTAGGTACCAGCTACAATGAGCAGTTCTTC.

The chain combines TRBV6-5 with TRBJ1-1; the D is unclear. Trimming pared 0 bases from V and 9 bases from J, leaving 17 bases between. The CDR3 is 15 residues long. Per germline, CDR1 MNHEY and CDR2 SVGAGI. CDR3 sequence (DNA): TGTGCCAGCAGTTACTCGGCGTGTCTGGGGAACAAAGCTTTCTTT. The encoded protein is CASSYSACLGNKAFF.